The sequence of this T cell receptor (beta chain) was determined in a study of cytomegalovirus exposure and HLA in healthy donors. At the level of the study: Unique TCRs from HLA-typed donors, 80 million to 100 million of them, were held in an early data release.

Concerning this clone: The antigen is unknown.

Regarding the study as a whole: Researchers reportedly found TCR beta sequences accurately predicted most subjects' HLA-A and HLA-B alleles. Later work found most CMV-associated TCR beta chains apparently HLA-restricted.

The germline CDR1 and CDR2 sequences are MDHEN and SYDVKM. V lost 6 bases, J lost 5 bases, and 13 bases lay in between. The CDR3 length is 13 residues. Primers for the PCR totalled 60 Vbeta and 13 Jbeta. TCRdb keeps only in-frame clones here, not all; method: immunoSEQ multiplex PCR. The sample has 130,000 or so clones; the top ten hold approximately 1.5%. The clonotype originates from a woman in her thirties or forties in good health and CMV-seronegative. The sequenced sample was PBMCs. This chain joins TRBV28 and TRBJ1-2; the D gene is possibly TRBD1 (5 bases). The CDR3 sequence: CASRGLNLYGYTF. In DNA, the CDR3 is TGTGCCAGCAGGGGACTTAATTTATATGGCTACACCTTC.